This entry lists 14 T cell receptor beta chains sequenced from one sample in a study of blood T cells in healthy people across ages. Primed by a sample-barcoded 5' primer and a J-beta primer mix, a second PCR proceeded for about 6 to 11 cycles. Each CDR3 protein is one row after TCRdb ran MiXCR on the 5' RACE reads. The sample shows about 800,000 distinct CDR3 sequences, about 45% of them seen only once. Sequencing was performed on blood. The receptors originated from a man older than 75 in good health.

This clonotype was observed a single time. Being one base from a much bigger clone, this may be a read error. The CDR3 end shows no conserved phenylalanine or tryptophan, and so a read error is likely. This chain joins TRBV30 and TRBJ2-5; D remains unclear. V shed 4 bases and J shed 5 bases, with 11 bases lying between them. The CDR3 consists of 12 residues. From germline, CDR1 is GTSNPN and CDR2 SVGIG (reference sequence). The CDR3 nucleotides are TGTGCCTGGACTATCGTGGAGGAGACCCAGTACTTA. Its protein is CAWTIVEETQYL.

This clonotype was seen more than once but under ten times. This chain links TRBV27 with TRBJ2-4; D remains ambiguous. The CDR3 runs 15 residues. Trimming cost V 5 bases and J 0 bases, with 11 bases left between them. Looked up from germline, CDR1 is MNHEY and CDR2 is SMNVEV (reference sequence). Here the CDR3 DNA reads TGTGCCAGCAGTCCCCTACAGCTAGCCAAAAACATTCAGTACTTC. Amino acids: CASSPLQLAKNIQYF.

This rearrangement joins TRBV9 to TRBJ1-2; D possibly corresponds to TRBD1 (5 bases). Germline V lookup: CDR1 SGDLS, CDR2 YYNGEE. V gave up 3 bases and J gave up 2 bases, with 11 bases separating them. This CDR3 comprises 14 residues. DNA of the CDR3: TGTGCCAGCAGCGCCGAATGGGACAACTATGGCTACACCTTC. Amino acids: CASSAEWDNYGYTF.

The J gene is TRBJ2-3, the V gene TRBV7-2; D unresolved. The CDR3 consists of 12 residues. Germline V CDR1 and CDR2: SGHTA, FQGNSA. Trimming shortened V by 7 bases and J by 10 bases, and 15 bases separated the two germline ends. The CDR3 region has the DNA TGTGCCAGCACCAAAGACCAGGATTCGCAGTATTTT. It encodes CASTKDQDSQYF.

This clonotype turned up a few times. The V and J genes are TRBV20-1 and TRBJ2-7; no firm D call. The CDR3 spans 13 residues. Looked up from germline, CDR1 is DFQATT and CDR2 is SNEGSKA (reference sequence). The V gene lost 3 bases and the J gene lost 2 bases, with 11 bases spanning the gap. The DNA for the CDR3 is TGCAGTGCTAGCTACTCTGGGACCTACGAGCAGTACTTC. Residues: CSASYSGTYEQYF.

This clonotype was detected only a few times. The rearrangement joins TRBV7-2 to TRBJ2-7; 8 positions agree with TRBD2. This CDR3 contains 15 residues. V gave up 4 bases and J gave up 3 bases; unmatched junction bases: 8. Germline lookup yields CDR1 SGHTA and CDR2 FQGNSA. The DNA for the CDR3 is TGTGCCAGCAGCTCACGGGCCGGGACTAGCTACGAGCAGTACTTC. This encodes CASSSRAGTSYEQYF.

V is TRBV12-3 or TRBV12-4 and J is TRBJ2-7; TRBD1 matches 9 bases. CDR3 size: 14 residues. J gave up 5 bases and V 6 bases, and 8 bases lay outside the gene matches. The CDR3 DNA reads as TGTGCCAGCAGCACAGGACAGGGGCCCCACGAGCAGTACTTC. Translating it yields CASSTGQGPHEQYF.

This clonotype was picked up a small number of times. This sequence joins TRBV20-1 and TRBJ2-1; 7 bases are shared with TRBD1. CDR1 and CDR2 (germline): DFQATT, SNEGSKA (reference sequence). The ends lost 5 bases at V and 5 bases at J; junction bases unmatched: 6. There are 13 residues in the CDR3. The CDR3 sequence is CSAYRDSNNEQFF. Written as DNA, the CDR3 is TGCAGTGCTTACCGGGACAGTAACAATGAGCAGTTCTTC.

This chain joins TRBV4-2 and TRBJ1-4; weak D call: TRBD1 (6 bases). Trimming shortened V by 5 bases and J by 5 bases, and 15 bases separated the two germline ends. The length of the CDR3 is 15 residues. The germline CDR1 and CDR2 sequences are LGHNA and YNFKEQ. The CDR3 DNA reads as TGTGCCAGCAGCAAGGACCGGACAGCGAATGAAAAACTGTTTTTT. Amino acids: CASSKDRTANEKLFF.

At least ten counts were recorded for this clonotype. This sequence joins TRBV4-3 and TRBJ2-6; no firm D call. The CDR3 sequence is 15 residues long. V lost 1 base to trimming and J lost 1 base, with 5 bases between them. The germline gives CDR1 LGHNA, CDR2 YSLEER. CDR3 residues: CASSQGTSGANVLTF. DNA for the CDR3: TGCGCCAGCAGCCAAGGCACTTCTGGGGCCAACGTCCTGACTTTC.

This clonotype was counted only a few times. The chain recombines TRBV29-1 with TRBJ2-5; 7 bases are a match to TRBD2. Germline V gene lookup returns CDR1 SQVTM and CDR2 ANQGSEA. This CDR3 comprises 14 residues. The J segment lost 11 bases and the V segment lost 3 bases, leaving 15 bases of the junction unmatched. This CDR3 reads CSVESLAVYNEQYF. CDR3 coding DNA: TGCAGCGTTGAGAGCCTAGCGGTCTACAATGAGCAGTACTTC.

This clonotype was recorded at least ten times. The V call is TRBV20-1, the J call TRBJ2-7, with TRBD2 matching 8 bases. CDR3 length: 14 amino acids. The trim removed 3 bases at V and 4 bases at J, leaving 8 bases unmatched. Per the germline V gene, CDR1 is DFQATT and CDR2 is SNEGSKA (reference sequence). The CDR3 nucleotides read TGCAGTGCTAGTCGTAGCGGGACGCTGTACGAGCAGTACTTC. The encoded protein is CSASRSGTLYEQYF.

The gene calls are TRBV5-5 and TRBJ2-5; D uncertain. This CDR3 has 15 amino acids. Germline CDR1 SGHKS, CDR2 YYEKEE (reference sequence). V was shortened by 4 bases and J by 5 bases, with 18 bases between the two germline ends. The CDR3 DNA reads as TGTGCCAGCAGCGGACGAGCAGCGTTGGTCGAGACCCAGTACTTC. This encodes CASSGRAALVETQYF.

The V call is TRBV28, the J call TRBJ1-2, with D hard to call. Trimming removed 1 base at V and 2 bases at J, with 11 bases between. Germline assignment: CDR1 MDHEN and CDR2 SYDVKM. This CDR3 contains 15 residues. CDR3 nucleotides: TGTGCCAGCAGTTTATCGGTAGGGCGGAACTATGGCTACACCTTC. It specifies CASSLSVGRNYGYTF.